Below are 30 T cell receptor beta chains sequenced from a single sample in a study of control samples from healthy donors and cancer patients. Using immunoSEQ multiplex PCR, the repertoire was profiled, and TCRdb retains in-frame clones only, with some absent. In the table there are roughly 70,000 clones, 94% of which are singletons. Source material: blood. These TCRs come from a woman in her 30s in good health.

Regarding this clone: The junction differs from germline at one of its ends, possibly a read error. V gene TRBV18 combines with J gene TRBJ1-2; tentatively, D is TRBD1 (5 bases). Germline values: CDR1 KGHSH, CDR2 LQKENI. This CDR3 is built from 13 residues. The DNA for the CDR3 is TGTGCCAGCTCCGACTTGGACAACTCTGGCTACACCTTC. Translated: CASSDLDNSGYTF. Drawing the rest from reference TRBV18 and TRBJ1-2, the complete variable domain is NAGVMQNPRHLVRRRGQEARLRCSPMKGHSHVYWYRQLPEEGLKFMVYLQKENIIDESGMPKERFSAEFPKEGPSILRIQQVVRGDSAAYFCASSDLDNSGYTFGSGTRLTVV.

The rearrangement uses TRBV10-3 and TRBJ1-1; 7 bases align to TRBD1. The germline V gene has CDR1 ENHRY and CDR2 SYGVKD. There are 13 residues in the CDR3. V shed 3 bases and J 3 bases; nucleotides not matched to a gene: 1. The CDR3 loop reads CAISDTGDTEAFF. CDR3 nucleotides: TGTGCCATCAGTGATACAGGGGACACTGAAGCTTTCTTT.

This chain joins TRBV5-1 and TRBJ1-1; TRBD1 matches 11 bases. CDR3 length: 15 amino acids. J was trimmed by 4 bases and V by 5 bases; bases with no gene match: 7. The V gene's germline CDR1 is SGHRS and CDR2 YFSETQ. The CDR3: CASSPGTGGSTEAFF. The DNA of the CDR3 is TGCGCCAGCAGTCCCGGGACAGGGGGGAGCACTGAAGCTTTCTTT.

The genes are TRBV2 and TRBJ1-1; 12 nucleotides agree with TRBD1. CDR1 is SNHLY, CDR2 FYNNEI, per germline. This CDR3 contains 14 residues. The V segment lost 6 bases and the J segment 5 bases; nucleotides outside the gene matches: 4. The CDR3 reads CASRGTGGVTEAFF. The CDR3 DNA reads as TGTGCCAGCAGGGGGACAGGGGGCGTAACTGAAGCTTTCTTT.

This chain joins TRBV5-4 and TRBJ1-6; D not resolved. Trimming left V 0 bases short and J 1 base short, with 8 bases between. Germline lookup yields CDR1 SGHNT and CDR2 YYREEE (reference sequence). The CDR3 totals 16 residues. The CDR3 DNA sequence: TGTGCCAGCAGCTTGGGATGGAGTTCCTATAATTCACCCCTCCACTTT. Encoded protein: CASSLGWSSYNSPLHF. Full variable domain (missing parts from reference TRBV5-4 and TRBJ1-6): ETGVTQSPTHLIKTRGQQVTLRCSSQSGHNTVSWYQQALGQGPQFIFQYYREEENGRGNFPPRFSGLQFPNYSSELNVNALELDDSALYLCASSLGWSSYNSPLHFGNGTRLTVT.

This chain links TRBV12-3 or TRBV12-4 with TRBJ1-1; D gene uncertain. The CDR3 sequence is 12 residues long. The V gene lost 2 bases and the J gene lost 3 bases, with 4 bases spanning the gap. CDR3 loop: CASSLTDTEAFF. The CDR3 nucleotides are TGTGCCAGCAGTTTAACTGACACTGAAGCTTTCTTT.

The rearrangement uses TRBV28 and TRBJ1-2; the D is unclear. Germline V gene lookup returns CDR1 MDHEN and CDR2 SYDVKM. Trimming took off 3 bases at V and 7 bases at J, with 6 bases between the two ends. There are 11 residues in the CDR3. As DNA, the CDR3 is TGTGCCAGCAGTTTGGAGCGTGGCTACACCTTC. Translation: CASSLERGYTF.

The V gene is TRBV30, the J gene TRBJ2-5; D is unclear. V was pared by 3 bases and J by 7 bases, with 15 bases between. In germline, CDR1 is GTSNPN, CDR2 SVGIG (reference sequence). The CDR3 spans 13 residues. The CDR3 here is CAWSSLVDGTQYF. The CDR3 nucleotides read TGTGCCTGGAGCAGCCTAGTAGATGGGACCCAGTACTTC.

The CDR3 reads CASSPAGETQYF. CDR3 nucleotides: TGTGCCAGCAGCCCCGCCGGAGAAACCCAGTACTTC. The chain has TRBV5-4 and TRBJ2-5, with unresolved D. Trimming removed 4 bases from V and 8 bases from J, with 12 bases in between. This CDR3 is built from 12 residues. Germline CDR1 reads SGHNT; CDR2 reads YYREEE (reference sequence).

The V call is TRBV14, the J call TRBJ2-7; D unresolved. Germline CDR1 SGHDN, CDR2 FVKESK. This CDR3 spans 11 amino acids. Between the trimmed V and J ends, which lost 3 bases and 4 bases, there was a span of 4 bases. The chain's CDR3 is CASSHGYEQYF. In DNA form, the CDR3 reads TGTGCCAGCAGCCATGGTTACGAGCAGTACTTC.

This clone was detected once. J is TRBJ1-2 and V is TRBV6-5, with a possible D match to TRBD1 (6 bases). The length of the CDR3 is 13 residues. Trimming shortened V by 5 bases and J by 7 bases, and 14 bases separated the two germline ends. Germline V lookup: CDR1 MNHEY, CDR2 SVGAGI. The CDR3 sequence: CASSPRDTGGYTF. The CDR3 DNA reads as TGTGCCAGCAGTCCCCGGGACACTGGTGGCTACACCTTC.

The gene calls are TRBV5-1 and TRBJ1-1, with 7 bases aligning to TRBD1. Germline CDR1 reads SGHRS; CDR2 reads YFSETQ. The CDR3 is 18 amino acids. Losses at the gene ends were 3 bases for V and 1 base for J; bases not matched to a gene: 15. The CDR3 is CASSSWKTGDPSNTEAFF. CDR3 bases: TGCGCCAGCAGCTCATGGAAAACAGGGGACCCGTCGAACACTGAAGCTTTCTTT.

The chain is built from TRBV10-2 and TRBJ2-1, with TRBD2 as a possible D gene (6 bases). The CDR3 has 15 residues. V lost 4 bases to trimming and J lost 1 base, with 11 bases between them. CDR1 and CDR2 (germline): WSHSY, SAAADI. The CDR3 nucleotides are TGCGCCAGCAGTGGAGGCGGGGCTTCCTACAATGAGCAGTTCTTC. It yields the protein CASSGGGASYNEQFF.

DNA of the CDR3: TGTGCCACCAGCAGAGGGGAAAGATCCTACGAGCAGTACGTC. Translation gives CATSRGERSYEQYV. The chain combines TRBV15 with TRBJ2-7; D remains ambiguous. Germline V gene data show CDR1 as LNHNV and CDR2 as YYDKDF (reference sequence). V dropped 1 base and J dropped 1 base, with 8 bases sitting between them. The CDR3 totals 14 residues.

DNA of the CDR3: TGTGCCAGCAGCTTGTTGCAGGGGTCTGGAAACACCATATATTTT. Its translation: CASSLLQGSGNTIYF. The rearrangement uses TRBV5-5 and TRBJ1-3; possible D gene TRBD1, 6 bases. This CDR3 is 15 amino acids long. CDR1 is SGHKS, CDR2 YYEKEE, per germline (reference sequence). Trimming pared 1 base from V and 1 base from J, leaving 9 bases between.

This chain joins TRBV5-1 and TRBJ1-5; no firm D call. The CDR3 length is 13 residues. V lost 2 bases, J lost 7 bases, and 10 bases lay in between. The V gene's germline CDR1 is SGHRS and CDR2 YFSETQ. CDR3 nucleotide sequence: TGCGCCAGCAGCTTCACCGGTGGCCAGCCCCAGCATTTT. Its translation: CASSFTGGQPQHF.

The V gene is TRBV4-2, the J gene TRBJ1-3; D remains unclear. The V end lost 0 bases, the J end lost 0 bases, and 9 bases lay between the germline ends. Germline V lookup: CDR1 LGHNA, CDR2 YNFKEQ. This CDR3 has 16 residues. Written as DNA, the CDR3 is TGTGCCAGCAGCCAAGATCAACAGAGCTCTGGAAACACCATATATTTT. Amino acid sequence: CASSQDQQSSGNTIYF.

This rearrangement joins TRBV10-2 to TRBJ1-6, with a weak D call TRBD1 (5 bases). Germline V CDR1 and CDR2: WSHSY, SAAADI. CDR3 length: 17 amino acids. Trimming pared 2 bases from V and 5 bases from J, leaving 16 bases between. For the CDR3, the DNA is TGCGCCAGCAGTGAGCCTACGAGACAGCTAAATAATTCACCCCTCCACTTT. Protein sequence: CASSEPTRQLNNSPLHF.

In its sample, this clone was seen once. The chain employs TRBV7-6 and TRBJ1-1; D gene ambiguous. V lost 5 bases, J lost 0 bases, and 10 bases lay in between. The CDR3 loop spans 14 amino acids. CDR1 is SGHVS and CDR2 is FNYEAQ in the germline V gene. This chain's CDR3 is CASSKLTVNTEAFF. The CDR3 DNA is TGTGCCAGCAGCAAACTCACTGTGAACACTGAAGCTTTCTTT.

J is TRBJ1-2 and V is TRBV7-2, with 7 bases that match TRBD1. The length of the CDR3 is 14 residues. Losses at the gene ends were 5 bases for V and 3 bases for J; bases not matched to a gene: 6. Germline V gene lookup returns CDR1 SGHTA and CDR2 FQGNSA. Written as DNA, the CDR3 is TGTGCCAGCAGCCTGGGACAGCCCTACTATGGCTACACCTTC. It is translated as CASSLGQPYYGYTF. The variable domain in full, completed from reference TRBV7-2 and TRBJ1-2, reads GAGVSQSPSNKVTEKGKDVELRCDPISGHTALYWYRQSLGQGLEFLIYFQGNSAPDKSGLPSDRFSAERTGGSVSTLTIQRTQQEDSAVYLCASSLGQPYYGYTFGSGTRLTVV.

This clone was seen a handful of times. The V gene is TRBV7-9, the J gene TRBJ2-7; unclear D gene. CDR1 SEHNR and CDR2 FQNEAQ come from the germline V gene (reference sequence). Trimming cost V 1 base and J 5 bases, with 12 bases left between them. This CDR3 contains 14 residues. The CDR3 sequence is CASSLGGLSHEQYV. CDR3 DNA sequence: TGTGCCAGCAGCTTAGGCGGTCTATCCCACGAGCAGTACGTC.

The chain joins TRBV5-6 to TRBJ2-2; D possibly corresponds to TRBD1 (6 bases). The CDR3 has 15 residues. CDR1 is SGHDT, CDR2 YYEEEE, per germline. Trimming cost V 5 bases and J 3 bases, with 14 bases left between them. DNA of the CDR3: TGTGCCAGCAGTTCAACCGACAGGTACACCGGGGAGCTGTTTTTT. Translating gives CASSSTDRYTGELFF.

CDR3 sequence: CASSLEAGLAYEQYF. CDR3 sequence (DNA): TGTGCCAGCAGTTTAGAGGCAGGGTTGGCCTACGAGCAGTACTTC. J is TRBJ2-7 and V is TRBV27; D is perhaps TRBD1 (5 bases). Germline-derived CDR1 and CDR2 are MNHEY and SMNVEV (reference sequence). This CDR3 contains 15 residues. V was trimmed by 2 bases and J by 2 bases, leaving 13 bases between them.

This chain links TRBV27 with TRBJ1-2; D uncertain. The CDR3 consists of 14 residues. Trimming stripped 3 bases from V and 6 bases from J, with 14 bases between. Germline V gene sequence: CDR1 MNHEY, CDR2 SMNVEV (reference sequence). CDR3 protein: CASSLMGNLDGYTF. The CDR3 DNA reads as TGTGCCAGCAGTTTGATGGGAAATCTGGATGGCTACACCTTC.

The rearrangement joins TRBV7-9 to TRBJ2-3, with D uncertain. Trimming pared 1 base from V and 0 bases from J, leaving 8 bases between. CDR3 size: 15 residues. Germline-derived CDR1 and CDR2 are SEHNR and FQNEAQ (reference sequence). The CDR3 DNA follows: TGTGCCAGCAGCTTAGTTGACGATAGCACAGATACGCAGTATTTT. Translated, it gives CASSLVDDSTDTQYF.

The rearrangement links TRBV7-8 to TRBJ1-2; D might be TRBD1 (5 bases). CDR1 is SGHVS, CDR2 FQNEAQ, per germline. Trimming took off 4 bases at V and 4 bases at J, with 13 bases between the two ends. The CDR3 extends over 14 amino acids. The CDR3 DNA follows: TGTGCCAGCAGCTCGACCCGTGGGGGCTATGGCTACACCTTC. The encoded protein is CASSSTRGGYGYTF.

The rearrangement uses TRBV18 and TRBJ2-3, with D unclear. The CDR3 spans 13 residues. The ends were cut back, 3 bases at V and 4 bases at J, with 8 bases in the middle. CDR1 and CDR2 (germline): KGHSH, LQKENI. CDR3 nucleotides: TGTGCCAGCTCACCCACCGGTCCAGATACGCAGTATTTT. This codes for CASSPTGPDTQYF.

The rearrangement joins TRBV19 to TRBJ1-4; D is ambiguous. Germline CDR1 reads LNHDA; CDR2 reads SQIVND (reference sequence). The CDR3 is 15 residues long. The V end lost 4 bases, the J end lost 3 bases, and 12 bases lay between the germline ends. The CDR3 here is CASSTRLAANEKLFF. Written as DNA, the CDR3 is TGTGCCAGTAGTACGAGGTTAGCCGCTAATGAAAAACTGTTTTTT.

The chain combines TRBV28 with TRBJ1-3; the D is unclear. V was clipped by 3 bases and J by 6 bases, with 9 bases between them. The CDR3 is made up of 13 amino acids. Germline V gene data show CDR1 as MDHEN and CDR2 as SYDVKM. DNA for the CDR3: TGTGCCAGCAGTTTCATGGGAACAAACACCATATATTTT. It yields the protein CASSFMGTNTIYF.

The J gene is TRBJ1-1, the V gene TRBV19; the D gene is possibly TRBD1 (6 bases). The V gene's germline CDR1 is LNHDA and CDR2 SQIVND (reference sequence). V dropped 7 bases and J dropped 7 bases, with 19 bases sitting between them. This CDR3 region has 14 residues. CDR3 amino acids: CASINRGGRLEAFF. CDR3 nucleotide sequence: TGTGCCAGTATCAATAGGGGGGGGCGGCTTGAAGCTTTCTTT. The full variable domain, with the rest looked up from reference TRBV19 and TRBJ1-1, is DGGITQSPKYLFRKEGQNVTLSCEQNLNHDAMYWYRQDPGQGLRLIYYSQIVNDFQKGDIAEGYSVSREKKESFPLTVTSAQKNPTAFYLCASINRGGRLEAFFGQGTRLTVV.